This TCR beta chain comes out of a study of blood T cells in healthy people across ages. Study-wide points: The long-lived group displayed more naive CD4+ cells, plus higher diversity, than the aged donors did.

A second PCR of 7 to 11 cycles used a sample-barcoded 5' primer and a J-beta primer mix. MiXCR, applied by TCRdb to the 5' RACE reads, yields one record per CDR3 protein. Of around 900,000 distinct CDR3 sequences in the sample, around 26% were seen once. There are many counts of this clonotype. Antigen: not known. This CDR3 has 15 amino acids. Germline CDR1 reads SGHTA; CDR2 reads FQGNSA. The V end lost 1 base, the J end lost 3 bases, and 13 bases lay between the germline ends. The receptor was isolated from a woman older than 75 in good health. The sequenced sample was blood. The chain recombines TRBV7-2 with TRBJ2-7; maybe TRBD2 (5 bases). The CDR3 nucleotides read TGTGCCAGCAGCTTAGTCCCTCATGGAGGCTACGAGCAGTACTTC. This codes for CASSLVPHGGYEQYF.